The entry below describes one T cell receptor beta chain. This clonotype has more than one count but fewer than ten. The antigen this receptor binds is unknown. No base quality information exists; no much larger clone differs at one position. The treatment or condition label of this sample denotes: live attenuated yellow fever vaccine strain. PBMCs were isolated from peripheral blood using a standard Ficoll-Paque protocol. Dynabeads CD4 and CD8 positive selection kits were used to isolate the CD4 and CD8 T-cell fractions. TriZol was used to extract RNA from bulk PBMCs, from CD4 and CD8 fractions, and from dextramer-positive and dextramer-negative fractions. This sample is drawn from a study of T cells after yellow fever vaccination (dated by TCRdb to between 2018 and 2020). About the study as a whole: Libraries from fractions with low cell numbers were prepared with the SMART-Seq v4 Ultra Low Input RNA kit. To follow T-cell clones before and after both primary and booster YFV17D yellow fever vaccination, bulk TCR alpha and beta repertoires underwent longitudinal sequencing. The cohort comprised two healthy male donors, one aged 18 to 29 and one aged 30 to 40 years. Blood samples were taken at several timepoints before and after primary and secondary immunization, and bulk PBMC replicates and cell subsets were isolated.

The full study reports these points: Because only a couple of donors were included in the study, the extent to which the findings can be generalized is limited. FACS-sorted repertoires could contain abundant contaminating clonotypes from the bulk population, so computational filtering was required. The secondary T-cell response was weaker than the primary response but faster, peaking on day 5 instead of day 15. A small share of clonotypes occurred in both CD4 and CD8 compartments, likely arising from convergent recombination. Most clones expanded after primary vaccination were re-detected after the booster (around 96% of CD4 and roughly 87% of CD8), suggesting broad memory maintenance.

TCR cDNA was synthesized by 5'RACE template switching, through which a universal primer site and unique molecular identifiers were introduced. Priming for cDNA synthesis came from both the TCR alpha and TCR beta constant segments. Two PCR steps were used to amplify libraries, with sample barcodes and sequencing adapters being added in the second step. Sequencing of libraries was done on Illumina HiSeq 2500 (2x100 bp) or NovaSeq (2x150 bp). In the paper's pipeline: Reads were demultiplexed and collapsed into UMI consensus sequences with MIGEC, and V(D)J alignment was performed with MiXCR. Using edgeR on replicate PBMC samples, clonotypes were called vaccine-responding if FDR was below 0.01 and the log2 fold change was above 5 up to day 15. Each bulk clonotype received a CD4 or CD8 identity based on whether the sequenced CD4 or CD8 repertoire contained that clonotype at higher abundance. The public sequencing data were trimmed at Q25 with fastp and processed into clonotypes with MiXCR by TCRdb, which kept only in-frame beta chains. A single entry per CDR3 protein holds the most common genes and DNA from its merged rows. TCRdb, not the authors, supplied the V and J calls. This sample comprises 150,000 or so distinct CDR3 sequences, about 7% of them detected only once. 2.5% to 3% of the sample rests with the top ten.

The CDR3 covers 20 residues, taking in both the cysteine and the phenylalanine. This entry keeps only the CDR3 DNA: 60 bases, framed from base 1. The sequence was obtained from a young man who received the YFV17D yellow fever vaccine. This sample comprised CD4+ T cells sorted from PBMCs, obtained about 5 days after the first yellow fever vaccination. The chain couples TRBV21-1 to TRBJ1-6; TRBD1 is taken as the D call from the table, unchecked against the DNA. TRBV21-1 is classified as a pseudogene. The CDR3 sequence is CASSKALGTGGDTYNSPLHF. The DNA sequence reads TGTGCCAGCAGCAAAGCGCTCGGGACAGGGGGCGACACCTATAATTCACCCCTCCACTTT.